This record looks at one T cell receptor beta chain sequence and its context. What it binds is not known. Germline CDR1 is PRHDT and CDR2 is FYEKMQ (reference sequence). This CDR3 comprises 13 residues. Trimming removed 4 bases at V and 7 bases at J, with 13 bases between. Produced via immunoSEQ multiplex PCR; TCRdb's table is partial and in-frame only. The sample records about 110,000 clones, over 85% being singletons. This record comes from a study of OX40 agonist ivuxolimab in advanced cancers. Study-level results: Dosing at 0.1 to 3.0 mg/kg was accompanied by clonal expansion of CD4+ and CD8+ blood T cells by week 6. CD8+ T cells showed, on average, more clonal expansion than CD4+ cells.

The sample here was CD4+ or CD8+ T cells sorted from blood, taken in a trial of the OX40 agonist ivuxolimab. The receptor comes from an adult with an advanced solid tumor such as melanoma, head and neck, liver or kidney cancer. The V and J genes are TRBV13 and TRBJ1-2; the D gene is possibly TRBD1 (6 bases). The CDR3 coding sequence is TGTGCCAGCAGCTCGTCAGGGGCGCTTGGCTACACCTTC. Translating gives CASSSSGALGYTF.